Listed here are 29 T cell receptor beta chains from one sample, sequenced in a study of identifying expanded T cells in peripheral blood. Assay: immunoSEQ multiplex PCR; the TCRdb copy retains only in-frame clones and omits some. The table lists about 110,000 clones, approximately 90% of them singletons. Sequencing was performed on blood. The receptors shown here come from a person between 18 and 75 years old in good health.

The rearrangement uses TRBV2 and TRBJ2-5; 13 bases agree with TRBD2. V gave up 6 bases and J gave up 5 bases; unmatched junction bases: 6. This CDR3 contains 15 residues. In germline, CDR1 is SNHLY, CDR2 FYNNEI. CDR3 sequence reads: CASRTSGRYRETQYF. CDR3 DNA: TGTGCCAGCAGGACTAGCGGGAGGTATCGGGAGACCCAGTACTTC.

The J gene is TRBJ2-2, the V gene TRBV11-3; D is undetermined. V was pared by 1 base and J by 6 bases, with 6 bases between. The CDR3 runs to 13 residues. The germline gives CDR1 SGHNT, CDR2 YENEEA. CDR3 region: CASSLGKAGELFF. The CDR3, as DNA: TGTGCCAGCAGCTTAGGAAAGGCCGGGGAGCTGTTTTTT.

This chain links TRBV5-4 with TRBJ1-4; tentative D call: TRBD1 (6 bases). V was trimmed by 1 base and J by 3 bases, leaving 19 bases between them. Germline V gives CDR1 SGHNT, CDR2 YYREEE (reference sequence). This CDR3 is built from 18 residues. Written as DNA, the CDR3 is TGTGCCAGCAGCTTGAGACAGGACCGTACTTGGGCTAATGAAAAACTGTTTTTT. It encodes CASSLRQDRTWANEKLFF.

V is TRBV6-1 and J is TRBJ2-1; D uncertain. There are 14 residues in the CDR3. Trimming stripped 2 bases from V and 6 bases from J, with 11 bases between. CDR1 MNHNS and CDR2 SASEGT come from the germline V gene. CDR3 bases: TGTGCCAGCAGTGAATTACAGAGAGGCAATGAGCAGTTCTTC. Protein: CASSELQRGNEQFF.

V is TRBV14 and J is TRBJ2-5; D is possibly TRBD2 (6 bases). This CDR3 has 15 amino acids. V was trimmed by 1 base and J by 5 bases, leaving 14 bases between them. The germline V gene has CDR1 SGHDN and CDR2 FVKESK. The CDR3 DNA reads TGTGCCAGCAGCCAAGTTGGAGGGGTTCTTGAGACCCAGTACTTC. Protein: CASSQVGGVLETQYF.

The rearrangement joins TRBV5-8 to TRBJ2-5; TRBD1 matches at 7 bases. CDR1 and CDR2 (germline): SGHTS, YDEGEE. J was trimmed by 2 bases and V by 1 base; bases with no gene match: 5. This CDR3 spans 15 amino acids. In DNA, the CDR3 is TGTGCCAGCAGCTTGTCGGGACAGAGGCAAGAGACCCAGTACTTC. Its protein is CASSLSGQRQETQYF.

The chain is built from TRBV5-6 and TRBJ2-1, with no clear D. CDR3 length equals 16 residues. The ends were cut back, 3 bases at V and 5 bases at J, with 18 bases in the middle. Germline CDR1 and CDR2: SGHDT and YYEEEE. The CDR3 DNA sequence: TGTGCCAGCAGCTCAACTCACGTGGACGATCACAATGAGCAGTTCTTC. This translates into CASSSTHVDDHNEQFF.

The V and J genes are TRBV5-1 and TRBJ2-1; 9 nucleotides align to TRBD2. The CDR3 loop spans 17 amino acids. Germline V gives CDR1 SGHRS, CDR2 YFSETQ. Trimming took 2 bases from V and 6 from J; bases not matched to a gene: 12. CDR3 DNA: TGCGCCAGCAGCTTTGGACCAGCGGGGGGCGGGCCCAATGAGCAGTTCTTC. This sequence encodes CASSFGPAGGGPNEQFF.

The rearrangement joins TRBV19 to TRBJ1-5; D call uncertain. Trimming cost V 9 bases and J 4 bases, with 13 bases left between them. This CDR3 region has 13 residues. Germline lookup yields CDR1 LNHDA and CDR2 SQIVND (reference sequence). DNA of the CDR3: TGTGCCAGCCACCAAGTAGAAAATCAGCCCCAGCATTTT. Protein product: CASHQVENQPQHF. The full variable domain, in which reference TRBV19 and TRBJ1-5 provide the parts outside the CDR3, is DGGITQSPKYLFRKEGQNVTLSCEQNLNHDAMYWYRQDPGQGLRLIYYSQIVNDFQKGDIAEGYSVSREKKESFPLTVTSAQKNPTAFYLCASHQVENQPQHFGDGTRLSIL.

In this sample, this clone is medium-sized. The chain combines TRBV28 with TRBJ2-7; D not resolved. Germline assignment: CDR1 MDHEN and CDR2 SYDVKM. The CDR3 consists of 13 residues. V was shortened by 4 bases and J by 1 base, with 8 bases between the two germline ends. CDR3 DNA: TGTGCCAGCAGTTACTCTGATTCCTACGAGCAGTACTTC. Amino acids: CASSYSDSYEQYF.

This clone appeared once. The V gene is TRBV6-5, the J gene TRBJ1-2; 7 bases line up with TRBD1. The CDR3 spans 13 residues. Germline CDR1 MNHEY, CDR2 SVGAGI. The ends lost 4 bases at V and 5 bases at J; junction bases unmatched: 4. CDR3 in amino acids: CASSLTGFYGYTF. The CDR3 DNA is TGTGCCAGCAGTTTGACAGGGTTTTATGGCTACACCTTC.

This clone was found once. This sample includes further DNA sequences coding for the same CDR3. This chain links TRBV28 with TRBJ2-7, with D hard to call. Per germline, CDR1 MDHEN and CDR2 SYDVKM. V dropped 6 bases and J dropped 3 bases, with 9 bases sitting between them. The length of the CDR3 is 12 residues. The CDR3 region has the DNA TGTGCCAGCAGCCCGGACCGCTACGAGCAGTACTTC. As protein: CASSPDRYEQYF.

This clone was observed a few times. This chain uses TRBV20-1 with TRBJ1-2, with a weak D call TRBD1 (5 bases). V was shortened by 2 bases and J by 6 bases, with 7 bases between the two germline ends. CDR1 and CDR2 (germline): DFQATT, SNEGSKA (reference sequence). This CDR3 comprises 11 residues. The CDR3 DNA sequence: TGCAGTGCTAGAACCAGGGATGGCTACACCTTC. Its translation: CSARTRDGYTF.

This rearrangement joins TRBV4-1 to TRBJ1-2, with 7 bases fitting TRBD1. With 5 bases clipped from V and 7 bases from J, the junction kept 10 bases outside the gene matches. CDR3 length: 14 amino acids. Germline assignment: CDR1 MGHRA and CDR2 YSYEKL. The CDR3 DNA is TGCGCCAGCAGCTATCAAGACAGGGCGAGTGGCTACACCTTC. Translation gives CASSYQDRASGYTF.

The DNA of the CDR3 is TGTGCCAGCAGCTTGCCAGGTTACAATGAGCAGTTCTTC. This translates into CASSLPGYNEQFF. This chain connects TRBV5-8 to TRBJ2-1; D unresolved. Deletions cut 1 base from V and 4 bases from J, with 6 bases between. The CDR3 extends over 13 amino acids. The germline gives CDR1 SGHTS, CDR2 YDEGEE.

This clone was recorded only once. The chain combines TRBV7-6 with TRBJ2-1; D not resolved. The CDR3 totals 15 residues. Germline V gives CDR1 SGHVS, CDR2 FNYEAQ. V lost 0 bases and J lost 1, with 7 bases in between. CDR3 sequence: CASSLAGSSYNEQFF. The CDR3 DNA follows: TGTGCCAGCAGCTTAGCAGGCAGTTCCTACAATGAGCAGTTCTTC.

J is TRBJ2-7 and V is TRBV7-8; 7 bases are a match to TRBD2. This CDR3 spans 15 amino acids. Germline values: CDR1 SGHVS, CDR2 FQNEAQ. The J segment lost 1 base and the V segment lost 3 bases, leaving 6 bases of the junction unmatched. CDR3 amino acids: CASSLGGGSSYEQYF. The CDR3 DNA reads TGTGCCAGCAGCTTGGGGGGAGGGTCATCCTACGAGCAGTACTTC.

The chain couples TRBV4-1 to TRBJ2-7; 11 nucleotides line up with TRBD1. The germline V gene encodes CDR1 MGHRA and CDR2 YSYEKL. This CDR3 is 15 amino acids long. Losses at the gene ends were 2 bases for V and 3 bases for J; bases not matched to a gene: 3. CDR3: CASSQQGTGGYEQYF. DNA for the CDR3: TGCGCCAGCAGCCAACAAGGGACAGGGGGCTACGAGCAGTACTTC.

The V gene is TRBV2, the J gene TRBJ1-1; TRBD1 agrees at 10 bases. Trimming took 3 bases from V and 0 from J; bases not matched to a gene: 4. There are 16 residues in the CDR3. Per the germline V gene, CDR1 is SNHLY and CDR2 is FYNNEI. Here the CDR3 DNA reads TGTGCCAGCAGTGACGGGACAGGGGAATTGAACACTGAAGCTTTCTTT. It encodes CASSDGTGELNTEAFF.

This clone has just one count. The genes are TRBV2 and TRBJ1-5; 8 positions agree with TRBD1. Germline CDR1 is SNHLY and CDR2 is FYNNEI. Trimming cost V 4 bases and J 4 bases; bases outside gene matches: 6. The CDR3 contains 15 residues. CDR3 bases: TGTGCCAGCAGTGTCCACGACAGGGGAAATCAGCCCCAGCATTTT. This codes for CASSVHDRGNQPQHF.

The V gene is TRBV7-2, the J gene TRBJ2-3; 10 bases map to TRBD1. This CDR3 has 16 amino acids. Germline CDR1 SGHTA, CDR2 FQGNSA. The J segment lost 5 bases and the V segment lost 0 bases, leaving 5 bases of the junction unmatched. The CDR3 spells CASSLAGTGVLDTQYF. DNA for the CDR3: TGTGCCAGCAGCTTAGCCGGGACAGGGGTGTTAGATACGCAGTATTTT.

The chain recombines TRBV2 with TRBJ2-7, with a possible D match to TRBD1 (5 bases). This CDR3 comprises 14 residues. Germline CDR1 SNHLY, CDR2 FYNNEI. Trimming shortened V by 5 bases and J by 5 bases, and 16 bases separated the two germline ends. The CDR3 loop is CASSFDRGRDEQYF. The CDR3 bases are TGTGCCAGCAGTTTCGACAGAGGTAGAGACGAGCAGTACTTC.

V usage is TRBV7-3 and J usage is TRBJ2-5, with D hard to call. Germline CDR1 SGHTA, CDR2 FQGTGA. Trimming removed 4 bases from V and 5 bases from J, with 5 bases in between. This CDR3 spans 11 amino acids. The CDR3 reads CASSSGETQYF. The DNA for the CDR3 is TGTGCCAGCAGCTCTGGGGAGACCCAGTACTTC.

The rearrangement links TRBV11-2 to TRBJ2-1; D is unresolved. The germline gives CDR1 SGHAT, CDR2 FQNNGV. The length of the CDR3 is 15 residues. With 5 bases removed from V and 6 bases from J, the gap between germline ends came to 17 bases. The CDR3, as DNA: TGTGCCAGCAGCCGTGGTGGTCTCGGCGGCAATGAGCAGTTCTTC. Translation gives CASSRGGLGGNEQFF.

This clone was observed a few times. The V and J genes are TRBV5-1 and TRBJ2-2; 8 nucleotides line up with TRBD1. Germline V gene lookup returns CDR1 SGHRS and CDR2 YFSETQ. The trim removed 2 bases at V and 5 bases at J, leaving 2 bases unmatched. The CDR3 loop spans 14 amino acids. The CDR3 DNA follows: TGCGCCAGCAGCTTTTACAGGGGGACCGGGGAGCTGTTTTTT. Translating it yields CASSFYRGTGELFF.

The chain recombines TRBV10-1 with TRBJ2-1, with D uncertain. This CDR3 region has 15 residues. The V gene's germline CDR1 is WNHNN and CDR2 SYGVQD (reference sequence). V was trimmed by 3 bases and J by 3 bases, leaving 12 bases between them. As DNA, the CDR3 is TGCGCCAGCAGTGATGAAGACCCGAACTACAATGAGCAGTTCTTC. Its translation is CASSDEDPNYNEQFF.

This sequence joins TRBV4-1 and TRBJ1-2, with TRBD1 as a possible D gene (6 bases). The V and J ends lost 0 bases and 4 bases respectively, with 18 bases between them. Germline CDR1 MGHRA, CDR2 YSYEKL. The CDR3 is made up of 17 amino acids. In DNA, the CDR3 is TGCGCCAGCAGCCAAGATCCGGGGCAGGGGAATCTCTATGGCTACACCTTC. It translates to CASSQDPGQGNLYGYTF.

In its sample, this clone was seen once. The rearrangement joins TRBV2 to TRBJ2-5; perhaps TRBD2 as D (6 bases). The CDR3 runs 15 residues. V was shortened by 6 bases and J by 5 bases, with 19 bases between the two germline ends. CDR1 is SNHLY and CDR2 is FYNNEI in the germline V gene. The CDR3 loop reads CASRGSMAGKETQYF. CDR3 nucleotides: TGTGCCAGCAGGGGGTCGATGGCGGGAAAGGAGACCCAGTACTTC.

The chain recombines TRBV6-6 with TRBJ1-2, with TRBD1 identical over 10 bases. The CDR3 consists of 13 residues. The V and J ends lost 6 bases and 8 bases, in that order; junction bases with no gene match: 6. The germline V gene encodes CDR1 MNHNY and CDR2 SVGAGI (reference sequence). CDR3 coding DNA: TGTGCCAGCAGCTCCGGACAGGGGGTCGGCTACACCTTC. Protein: CASSSGQGVGYTF.